The 5 T cell receptor beta chains below all came from one sample that was sequenced in a study of CD8 T cells in ankylosing spondylitis. TCRdb re-called the 5' RACE reads with MiXCR, one entry per CDR3 protein. The sample records around 280,000 distinct CDR3 sequences, 15% to 20% being singletons. Sequencing used blood, either unsorted or a sorted T cell fraction (not recorded which). Every receptor here comes from a male donor with ankylosing spondylitis or in good health (not recorded which).

This clonotype was seen only a few times. The chain is built from TRBV3-1 and TRBJ2-1, with 11 positions matching TRBD2. The germline V gene encodes CDR1 LGHDT and CDR2 YNNKEL (reference sequence). This CDR3 comprises 16 residues. The V and J ends lost 3 bases and 4 bases, in that order; junction bases with no gene match: 5. CDR3 DNA sequence: TGTGCCAGCAGCCACCTCGGGACTAGCGGTTACAATGAGCAGTTCTTC. Its translation: CASSHLGTSGYNEQFF.

The sample holds a few counts of this clonotype. The CDR3 loop is CASSPQGVVEKLFF. The DNA of the CDR3 is TGTGCCAGCAGCCCCCAGGGAGTGGTTGAAAAACTGTTTTTT. V usage is TRBV12-3 or TRBV12-4 and J usage is TRBJ1-4, with D perhaps TRBD1 (5 bases). There are 14 residues in the CDR3. Trimming left V 6 bases short and J 7 bases short, with 15 bases between.

V usage is TRBV24-1 and J usage is TRBJ2-1; 7 bases line up with TRBD1. The CDR3 has 16 residues. CDR1 KGHDR and CDR2 SFDVKD come from the germline V gene. V lost 4 bases and J lost 1; bases outside the gene matches: 6. Here the CDR3 DNA reads TGTGCCACCAGTGAGGCGACAGGGCTGTCCTACAATGAGCAGTTCTTC. It codes for CATSEATGLSYNEQFF.

The sample holds many counts of this clonotype. The chain is built from TRBV28 and TRBJ1-2; D call uncertain. Trimming stripped 7 bases from V and 8 bases from J, with 17 bases between. The CDR3 is 13 residues long. CDR1 is MDHEN, CDR2 SYDVKM, per germline. The CDR3 nucleotides are TGTGCCAGCATCTCAGGCCCTGGAGACGGCTACACCTTC. Protein sequence: CASISGPGDGYTF.

The V call is TRBV27, the J call TRBJ2-1; D call uncertain. The CDR3 runs 14 residues. Per the germline V gene, CDR1 is MNHEY and CDR2 is SMNVEV (reference sequence). Trimming took 6 bases from V and 0 from J, leaving 9 bases between them. The CDR3 is CASRRSSSYNEQFF. The CDR3 bases are TGTGCCAGCAGACGCTCGAGCTCCTACAATGAGCAGTTCTTC.